The rows below give T cell receptor beta chains drawn from one sample of a study of cytomegalovirus exposure and HLA in healthy donors. Some clones are missing from TCRdb's copy, which holds only in-frame ones; the method was immunoSEQ multiplex PCR. This table holds about 310,000 clones, roughly 86% found once. Source material: PBMCs. The receptors come from a man under 40 in good health and CMV-seronegative. Both conserved end residues are part of each CDR3. D genes are given only for firm matches. Not every row has a clone size; where given, it reads once, few, many or a size class.

abundance	v_gene	j_gene	d_gene	CDR3aa	CDR3nt
-	TRBV10-1	TRBJ2-7	TRBD1	CASSETGVGEQYF	TGCGCCAGCAGTGAGACAGGGGTGGGGGAGCAGTACTTC
-	TRBV7-2	TRBJ2-7	-	CASSFAAGNAYEQYF	TGTGCCAGCAGCTTTGCTGCAGGGAATGCGTACGAGCAGTACTTC
-	TRBV4-2	TRBJ2-7	TRBD1	CASSHIAGTGSYEQYF	TGTGCCAGCAGCCATATCGCCGGGACAGGTTCCTACGAGCAGTACTTC
-	TRBV6-5	TRBJ2-7	TRBD2	CASSSGAGGPYEQYF	TGTGCCAGCAGTAGTGGTGCGGGGGGGCCGTACGAGCAGTACTTC
-	TRBV19	TRBJ2-2	TRBD2	CASSIGKLAGRNTGELFF	TGTGCCAGTAGTATAGGGAAACTAGCGGGGAGAAACACCGGGGAGCTGTTTTTT
-	TRBV4-2	TRBJ1-2	TRBD1	CASSSLRDRGGGYTF	TGTGCCAGCAGCTCGCTACGGGACAGGGGTGGGGGCTACACCTTC
many	TRBV6-1	TRBJ1-4	-	CASSEGKGVSEKLFF	TGTGCCAGCAGTGAAGGCAAGGGAGTGAGTGAAAAACTGTTTTTT
-	TRBV13	TRBJ2-3	-	CASSPLPSGADTQYF	TGTGCCAGCAGCCCCCTGCCCTCAGGTGCAGATACGCAGTATTTT
-	TRBV2	TRBJ1-1	-	CASSPQTGRNTEAFF	TGTGCCAGCAGTCCTCAAACAGGGAGGAACACTGAAGCTTTCTTT
-	TRBV5-1	TRBJ1-5	TRBD1	CASSLTGDNNQPQHF	TGCGCCAGCAGCTTGACAGGGGATAACAATCAGCCCCAGCATTTT
-	TRBV5-6	TRBJ1-5	-	CASSLRGGSQPQHF	TGTGCCAGCAGCTTGCGGGGGGGGAGCCAGCCCCAGCATTTT
-	TRBV28	TRBJ1-1	TRBD1	CASSLPSTGELNTEAFF	TGTGCCAGCAGTCTTCCCTCGACAGGGGAATTGAACACTGAAGCTTTCTTT
-	TRBV29-1	TRBJ2-5	TRBD1	CSVVGGQGLQETQYF	TGCAGCGTTGTGGGGGGACAGGGGCTACAAGAGACCCAGTACTTC
-	TRBV7-2	TRBJ1-5	-	CASSFAGSNQPQHF	TGTGCCAGCAGCTTCGCAGGGAGCAATCAGCCCCAGCATTTT
-	TRBV27	TRBJ2-1	-	CASSPNPKQNNEQFF	TGTGCCAGCAGTCCTAACCCCAAACAGAACAATGAGCAGTTCTTC
-	TRBV11-2	TRBJ2-2	-	CASSPLRGNGELFF	TGTGCCAGCAGCCCGCTGAGGGGGAACGGGGAGCTGTTTTTT
-	TRBV2	TRBJ2-4	TRBD1	CASSLTGSKNIQYF	TGTGCCAGCAGCCTGACAGGGTCCAAAAACATTCAGTACTTC
-	TRBV9	TRBJ2-7	-	CASSGTTYEQYF	TGTGCCAGCAGCGGTACCACATACGAGCAGTACTTC
-	TRBV2	TRBJ1-5	TRBD1	CASRQGTGSNQPQHF	TGTGCCAGCAGACAAGGGACAGGTAGCAATCAGCCCCAGCATTTT
once	TRBV7-9	TRBJ1-2	-	CASSLKTEINYGYTF	TGTGCCAGCAGCCTAAAGACAGAGATTAACTATGGCTACACCTTC
-	TRBV7-2	TRBJ1-1	-	CASSLAFQQRGAFF	TGTGCCAGCAGCTTAGCGTTCCAGCAGAGGGGGGCTTTCTTT
-	TRBV6-1	TRBJ2-1	-	CASNWNEQFF	TGTGCCAGCAACTGGAATGAGCAGTTCTTC
-	TRBV5-6	TRBJ1-6	TRBD1	CASSYIGTVPGSPLHF	TGTGCCAGCAGCTACATCGGGACAGTCCCGGGATCACCCCTCCACTTT
-	TRBV6-1	TRBJ1-5	TRBD1	CASSDVAGGFNQPQHF	TGTGCCAGCAGTGATGTGGCAGGGGGTTTCAATCAGCCCCAGCATTTT
once	TRBV2	TRBJ1-6	-	CASSEGRRDGSPLHF	TGTGCCAGCAGTGAGGGTCGGAGGGATGGATCACCCCTCCACTTT
-	TRBV29-1	TRBJ2-1	TRBD2	CSATAGGLGEQFF	TGCAGCGCCACGGCGGGGGGGCTGGGTGAGCAGTTCTTC
-	TRBV6-5	TRBJ2-5	-	CASSRRGQPETQYF	TGTGCCAGCAGTAGGAGGGGACAGCCAGAGACCCAGTACTTC
-	TRBV25-1	TRBJ2-1	TRBD1	CASSELGLPGGQFF	TGTGCCAGCAGTGAGTTGGGGCTCCCAGGGGGGCAGTTCTTC
-	TRBV18	TRBJ2-3	TRBD2	CASSLSGGSTDTQYF	TGTGCCAGCTCCCTCAGCGGGGGGAGCACAGATACGCAGTATTTT
-	TRBV7-2	TRBJ2-7	TRBD2	CASSSSGGAPYEQYF	TGTGCCAGCAGCTCTAGCGGGGGGGCCCCCTACGAGCAGTACTTC
-	TRBV6-5	TRBJ2-6	-	CASSYKWGAGANVLTF	TGTGCCAGCAGTTACAAGTGGGGCGCTGGGGCCAACGTCCTGACTTTC
-	TRBV28	TRBJ1-5	TRBD1	CASSDRGSNQPQHF	TGTGCCAGCAGCGACAGGGGTAGCAATCAGCCCCAGCATTTT
-	TRBV5-1	TRBJ1-4	-	CASSFYGQTTNEKLFF	TGCGCCAGCAGCTTTTACGGACAGACCACTAATGAAAAACTGTTTTTT
once	TRBV11-2	TRBJ2-1	TRBD2	CASSSRLAGEYNEQFF	TGTGCCAGCAGCTCTCGACTAGCGGGGGAATACAATGAGCAGTTCTTC